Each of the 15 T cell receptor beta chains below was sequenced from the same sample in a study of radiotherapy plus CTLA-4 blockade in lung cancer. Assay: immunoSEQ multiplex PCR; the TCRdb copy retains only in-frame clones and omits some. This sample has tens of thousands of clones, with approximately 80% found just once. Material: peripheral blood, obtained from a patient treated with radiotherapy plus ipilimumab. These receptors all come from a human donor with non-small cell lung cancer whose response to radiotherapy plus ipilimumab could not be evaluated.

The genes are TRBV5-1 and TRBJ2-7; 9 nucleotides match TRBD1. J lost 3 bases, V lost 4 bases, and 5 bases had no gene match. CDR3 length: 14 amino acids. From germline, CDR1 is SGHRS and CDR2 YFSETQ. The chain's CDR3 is CASSPTGGNYEQYF. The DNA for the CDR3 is TGCGCCAGCAGCCCGACAGGGGGAAACTACGAGCAGTACTTC.

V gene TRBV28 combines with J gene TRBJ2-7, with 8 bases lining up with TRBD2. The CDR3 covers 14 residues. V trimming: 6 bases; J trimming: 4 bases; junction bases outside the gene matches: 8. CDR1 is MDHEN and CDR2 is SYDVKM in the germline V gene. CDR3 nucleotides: TGTGCCAGCAGACTGACTAGCGTAAAATACGAGCAGTACTTC. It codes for CASRLTSVKYEQYF. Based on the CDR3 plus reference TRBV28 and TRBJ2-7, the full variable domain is DVKVTQSSRYLVKRTGEKVFLECVQDMDHENMFWYRQDPGLGLRLIYFSYDVKMKEKGDIPEGYSVSREKKERFSLILESASTNQTSMYLCASRLTSVKYEQYFGPGTRLTVT.

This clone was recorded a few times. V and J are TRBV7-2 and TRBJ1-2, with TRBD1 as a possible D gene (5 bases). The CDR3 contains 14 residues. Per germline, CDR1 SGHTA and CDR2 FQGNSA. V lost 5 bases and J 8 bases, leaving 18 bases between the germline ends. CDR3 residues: CASSPLGEGWGYTF. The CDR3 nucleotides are TGTGCCAGCAGCCCTCTGGGGGAGGGTTGGGGCTACACCTTC.

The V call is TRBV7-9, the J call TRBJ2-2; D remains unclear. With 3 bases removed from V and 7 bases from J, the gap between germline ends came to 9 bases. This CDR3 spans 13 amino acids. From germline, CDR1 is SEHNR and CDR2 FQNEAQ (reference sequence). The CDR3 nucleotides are TGTGCCAGCAGCTTCACCCTCGGCGGGGAGCTGTTTTTT. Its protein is CASSFTLGGELFF.

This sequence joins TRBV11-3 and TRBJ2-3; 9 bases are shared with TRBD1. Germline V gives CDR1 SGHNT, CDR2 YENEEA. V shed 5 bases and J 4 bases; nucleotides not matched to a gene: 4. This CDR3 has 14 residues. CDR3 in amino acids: CASSRQGGADTQYF. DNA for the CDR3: TGTGCCAGCAGCCGACAGGGGGGGGCAGATACGCAGTATTTT.

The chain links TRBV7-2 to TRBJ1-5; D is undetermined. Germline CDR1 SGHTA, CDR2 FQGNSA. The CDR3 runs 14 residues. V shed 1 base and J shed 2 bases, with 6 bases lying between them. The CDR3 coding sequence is TGTGCCAGCAGCTTAGGGGGAGGCAATCAGCCCCAGCATTTT. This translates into CASSLGGGNQPQHF. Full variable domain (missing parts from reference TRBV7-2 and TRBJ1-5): GAGVSQSPSNKVTEKGKDVELRCDPISGHTALYWYRQSLGQGLEFLIYFQGNSAPDKSGLPSDRFSAERTGGSVSTLTIQRTQQEDSAVYLCASSLGGGNQPQHFGDGTRLSIL.

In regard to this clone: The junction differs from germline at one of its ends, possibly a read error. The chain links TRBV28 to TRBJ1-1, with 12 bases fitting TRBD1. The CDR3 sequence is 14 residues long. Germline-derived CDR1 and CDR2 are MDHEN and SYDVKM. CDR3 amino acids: CASSRRDRGRKENF. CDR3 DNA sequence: TGTGCCAGCAGTCGCCGGGACAGGGGGCGAAAGGAGAACTTT.

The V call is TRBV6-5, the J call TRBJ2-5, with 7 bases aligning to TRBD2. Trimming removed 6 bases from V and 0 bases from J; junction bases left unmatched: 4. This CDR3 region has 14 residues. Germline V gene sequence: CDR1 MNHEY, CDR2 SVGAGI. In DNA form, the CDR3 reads TGTGCCAGCAGCAACGGGAGGTACCAAGAGACCCAGTACTTC. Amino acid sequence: CASSNGRYQETQYF.

In nucleotides, the CDR3 is TGTGCCATTGGGGACAGCCACACCGGGGAGCTGTTTTTT. Its protein is CAIGDSHTGELFF. The rearrangement links TRBV15 to TRBJ2-2, with 7 bases lining up with TRBD1. The CDR3 extends over 13 amino acids. Per the germline V gene, CDR1 is LNHNV and CDR2 is YYDKDF (reference sequence). Trimming cost V 10 bases and J 3 bases; bases outside gene matches: 5.

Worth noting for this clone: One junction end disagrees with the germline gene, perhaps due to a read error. This CDR3 is CASSLEGTIQRNEQFF. The DNA of the CDR3 is TGTGCCAGCAGCCTAGAGGGGACTATCCAACGTAATGAGCAGTTCTTC. This rearrangement joins TRBV11-3 to TRBJ2-1, with 7 bases matching TRBD2. The CDR3 is 16 amino acids. Germline V lookup: CDR1 SGHNT, CDR2 YENEEA.

Written as DNA, the CDR3 is TGTGCCAGCAGTTACACGGGACTAGCGGGGGTTGTCGATGGAAATGAGCAGTTCTTC. It codes for CASSYTGLAGVVDGNEQFF. The chain has TRBV6-8 and TRBJ2-1, with 14 bases identical to TRBD2. This CDR3 region has 19 residues. Germline V CDR1 and CDR2: MNHGY, SAAAGT. J lost 7 bases, V lost 2 bases, and 13 bases had no gene match.

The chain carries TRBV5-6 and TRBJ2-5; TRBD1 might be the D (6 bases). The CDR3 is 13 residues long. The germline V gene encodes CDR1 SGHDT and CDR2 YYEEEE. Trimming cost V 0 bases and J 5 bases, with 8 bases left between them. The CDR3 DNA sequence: TGTGCCAGCAGCTTGGATACAGGGGAGACCCAGTACTTC. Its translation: CASSLDTGETQYF.

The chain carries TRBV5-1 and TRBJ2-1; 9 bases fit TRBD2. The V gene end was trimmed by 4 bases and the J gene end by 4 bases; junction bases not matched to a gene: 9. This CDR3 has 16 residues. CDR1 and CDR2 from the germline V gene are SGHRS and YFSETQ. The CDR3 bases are TGCGCCAGCAGCCTTCCGGGCGGGGGGGCTTACAATGAGCAGTTCTTC. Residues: CASSLPGGGAYNEQFF.

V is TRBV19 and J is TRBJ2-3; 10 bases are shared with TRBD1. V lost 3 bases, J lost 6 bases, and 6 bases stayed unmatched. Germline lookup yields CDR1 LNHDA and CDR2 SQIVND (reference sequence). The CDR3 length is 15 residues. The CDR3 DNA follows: TGTGCCAGTAGTATCTGGACAGGGGGATTGGATACGCAGTATTTT. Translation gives CASSIWTGGLDTQYF.

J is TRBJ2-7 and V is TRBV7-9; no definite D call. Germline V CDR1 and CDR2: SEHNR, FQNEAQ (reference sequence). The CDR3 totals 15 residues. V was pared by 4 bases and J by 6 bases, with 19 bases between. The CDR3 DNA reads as TGTGCCAGCAGCTCCCCCCCCCTCGACGGCGGCGAGCAGTACTTC. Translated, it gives CASSSPPLDGGEQYF. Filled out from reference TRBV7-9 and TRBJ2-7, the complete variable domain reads DTGVSQNPRHKITKRGQNVTFRCDPISEHNRLYWYRQTLGQGPEFLTYFQNEAQLEKSRLLSDRFSAERPKGSFSTLEIQRTEQGDSAMYLCASSSPPLDGGEQYFGPGTRLTVT.